Each of the 30 T cell receptor beta chains below was sequenced from the same sample in a study of PD-1 blockade in classical Hodgkin lymphoma. All patients experienced relapse after autologous stem cell transplantation, and brentuximab vedotin exposure was variable. The protocol was immunoSEQ multiplex PCR, while the TCRdb copy is restricted to in-frame clones and leaves out a portion. In the table there are 25,000 to 35,000 clones, 70% of which are singletons. Source: peripheral blood mononuclear cells (PBMCs), taken before the second cycle of nivolumab. The receptor set was obtained from a human donor with classical Hodgkin lymphoma.

This clone is a singleton in its sample. The chain couples TRBV28 to TRBJ2-1, with 7 bases fitting TRBD1. The CDR3 contains 13 residues. V shed 2 bases, J shed 14 bases, and the junction held 9 bases outside the gene matches. CDR1 is MDHEN and CDR2 is SYDVKM in the germline V gene. CDR3 nucleotide sequence: TGTGCCAGCAGTTTAAGGTACAGGGGCCGCAAGTTCTTC. Its protein product is CASSLRYRGRKFF.

The rearrangement uses TRBV4-3 and TRBJ2-6; a weak D match, TRBD1 (5 bases). The CDR3 contains 15 residues. Deletions cut 3 bases from V and 3 bases from J, with 9 bases between. Germline CDR1 reads LGHNA; CDR2 reads YSLEER. The CDR3 loop is CASSHRQFGANVLTF. In DNA form, the CDR3 reads TGCGCCAGCAGCCACAGACAGTTTGGGGCCAACGTCCTGACTTTC.

The chain joins TRBV29-1 to TRBJ2-7; either TRBD1 or TRBD2 may fit D (5 bases each). Germline assignment: CDR1 SQVTM and CDR2 ANQGSEA. V dropped 6 bases and J dropped 4 bases, with 16 bases sitting between them. This CDR3 comprises 13 residues. The chain's CDR3 is CSVVLAGRYEQYF. CDR3 bases: TGCAGCGTCGTTCTGGCAGGGAGATACGAGCAGTACTTC.

The CDR3 DNA sequence: TGCGCCAGCAGTCGAGGACGGACAGTCCGTCCGGACAATGAAAAACTGTTTTTT. It yields the protein CASSRGRTVRPDNEKLFF. The rearrangement joins TRBV5-1 to TRBJ1-4; weak D call: TRBD1 (6 bases). V lost 5 bases, J lost 5 bases, and 25 bases lay in between. Germline values: CDR1 SGHRS, CDR2 YFSETQ. CDR3 length: 18 residues.

This clone is categorized as medium-sized. This chain connects TRBV5-4 to TRBJ1-2; TRBD1 might be the D (5 bases). CDR3 length: 15 amino acids. CDR1 is SGHNT and CDR2 is YYREEE in the germline V gene (reference sequence). V was trimmed by 0 bases and J by 6 bases, leaving 15 bases between them. In DNA, the CDR3 is TGTGCCAGCAGCTTGGATTATGGGGCGCAGGATGGCTACACCTTC. It translates to CASSLDYGAQDGYTF. Full variable domain (remainder filled in from reference TRBV5-4 and TRBJ1-2): ETGVTQSPTHLIKTRGQQVTLRCSSQSGHNTVSWYQQALGQGPQFIFQYYREEENGRGNFPPRFSGLQFPNYSSELNVNALELDDSALYLCASSLDYGAQDGYTFGSGTRLTVV.

The chain couples TRBV15 to TRBJ2-1; tentatively, D is TRBD1 or TRBD2 (6 bases each). Trimming took off 0 bases at V and 2 bases at J, with 14 bases between the two ends. Germline lookup yields CDR1 LNHNV and CDR2 YYDKDF (reference sequence). The CDR3 runs 17 residues. The CDR3: CATSRDSWGDTYNEQFF. CDR3 sequence (DNA): TGTGCCACCAGCAGAGATTCTTGGGGGGACACCTACAATGAGCAGTTCTTC.

The chain is built from TRBV19 and TRBJ2-7, with 10 bases identical to TRBD1. Per the germline V gene, CDR1 is LNHDA and CDR2 is SQIVND (reference sequence). The V segment lost 1 base and the J segment 1 base; nucleotides outside the gene matches: 1. This CDR3 comprises 15 residues. The CDR3 DNA follows: TGTGCCAGTAGTATAGGGGACAGGGGATCCTACGAGCAGTACTTC. Translated: CASSIGDRGSYEQYF. Full variable domain (rest looked up from reference TRBV19 and TRBJ2-7): DGGITQSPKYLFRKEGQNVTLSCEQNLNHDAMYWYRQDPGQGLRLIYYSQIVNDFQKGDIAEGYSVSREKKESFPLTVTSAQKNPTAFYLCASSIGDRGSYEQYFGPGTRLTVT.

The chain links TRBV5-4 to TRBJ1-1; 8 bases line up with TRBD1. This CDR3 has 13 residues. Germline assignment: CDR1 SGHNT and CDR2 YYREEE (reference sequence). The V gene end was trimmed by 4 bases and the J gene end by 7 bases; junction bases not matched to a gene: 6. Written as DNA, the CDR3 is TGTGCCAGCAGCCCCGGGACAGGCGATGAAGCTTTCTTT. This sequence encodes CASSPGTGDEAFF.

This CDR3 is CAIRGTGTDTQYF. CDR3 DNA: TGTGCCATCAGAGGGACTGGCACAGATACGCAGTATTTT. The chain links TRBV10-3 to TRBJ2-3; D might be TRBD2 (6 bases). The CDR3 loop spans 13 amino acids. Germline V gene data show CDR1 as ENHRY and CDR2 as SYGVKD. V was cut by 6 bases and J by 1 base, with 8 bases left in between.

This chain joins TRBV4-3 and TRBJ2-7, with D tentatively TRBD2 (7 bases). V shed 0 bases and J shed 5 bases, with 20 bases lying between them. The CDR3 has 17 amino acids. Germline V gives CDR1 LGHNA, CDR2 YSLEER. The CDR3 DNA is TGCGCCAGCAGCCAAGACGAGGACGGGGGGCAAAGCCACGAGCAGTACGTC. This translates into CASSQDEDGGQSHEQYV.

V and J are TRBV15 and TRBJ2-3, with 11 bases matching TRBD2. Germline V gene data show CDR1 as LNHNV and CDR2 as YYDKDF (reference sequence). This CDR3 is 13 amino acids long. Trimming took 8 bases from V and 6 from J; bases not matched to a gene: 4. In DNA form, the CDR3 reads TGTGCCACCCGGGTAGCGGGGGGGGATACGCAGTATTTT. This translates into CATRVAGGDTQYF. Variable domain in full (rest from reference TRBV15 and TRBJ2-3): DAMVIQNPRYQVTQFGKPVTLSCSQTLNHNVMYWYQQKSSQAPKLLFHYYDKDFNNEADTPDNFQSRRPNTSFCFLDIRSPGLGDTAMYLCATRVAGGDTQYFGPGTRLTVL.

V usage is TRBV4-2 and J usage is TRBJ1-1, with D possibly being TRBD1 (5 bases). V lost 0 bases and J 0 bases, leaving 14 bases between the germline ends. The CDR3 is 17 residues long. Germline loops: CDR1 LGHNA, CDR2 YNFKEQ. The CDR3 here is CASSQERGHFLNTEAFF. The CDR3 DNA is TGTGCCAGCAGCCAAGAAAGAGGACACTTCCTGAACACTGAAGCTTTCTTT.

The J gene is TRBJ2-1, the V gene TRBV9; 9 positions agree with TRBD2. The germline V gene encodes CDR1 SGDLS and CDR2 YYNGEE. The CDR3 is 18 amino acids. With V trimmed by 0 bases and J by 4 bases, 11 bases remained unmatched. CDR3 DNA sequence: TGTGCCAGCAGCGTAGATGGAGGTGCGGGGGGGAAATACAATGAGCAGTTCTTC. This encodes CASSVDGGAGGKYNEQFF.

This chain links TRBV5-1 with TRBJ1-1; D call uncertain. V was cut by 0 bases and J by 6 bases, with 12 bases left in between. CDR1 and CDR2 from the germline V gene are SGHRS and YFSETQ. The CDR3 totals 14 residues. The CDR3 bases are TGCGCCAGCAGCTTGGCCCCGGGGAGCGCTGAAGCTTTCTTT. Protein: CASSLAPGSAEAFF.

CDR3 in amino acids: CASSFDRGLGQPQHF. CDR3 DNA sequence: TGTGCCAGCAGCTTTGACAGGGGGCTGGGGCAGCCCCAGCATTTT. The chain links TRBV7-8 to TRBJ1-5; 10 positions agree with TRBD1. Germline assignment: CDR1 SGHVS and CDR2 FQNEAQ. The ends lost 3 bases at V and 7 bases at J; junction bases unmatched: 6. The CDR3 totals 15 residues.

This clone has more than one count but fewer than ten. This chain joins TRBV9 and TRBJ2-5; possibly TRBD1 for D (5 bases). Looked up from germline, CDR1 is SGDLS and CDR2 is YYNGEE. The V and J ends lost 0 bases and 3 bases respectively, with 15 bases between them. The CDR3 is made up of 16 amino acids. In DNA form, the CDR3 reads TGTGCCAGCAGCGTAGCTTTCACAAGGGGTGAAGAGACCCAGTACTTC. Translated: CASSVAFTRGEETQYF.

This clone was found a few times. This chain links TRBV7-9 with TRBJ1-6; 9 nucleotides align to TRBD1. CDR1 and CDR2 (germline): SEHNR, FQNEAQ (reference sequence). V shed 5 bases and J 5 bases; nucleotides not matched to a gene: 7. The CDR3 runs 16 residues. CDR3 region: CASSRTGASDNSPLHF. The CDR3 DNA is TGTGCCAGCAGCAGGACAGGGGCTTCGGATAATTCACCCCTCCACTTT.

The rearrangement uses TRBV19 and TRBJ2-7; D is uncertain. Germline V gene data show CDR1 as LNHDA and CDR2 as SQIVND (reference sequence). Trimming shortened V by 3 bases and J by 0 bases, and 12 bases separated the two germline ends. The CDR3 spans 15 residues. CDR3 sequence (DNA): TGTGCCAGTAGTATGGGTAACGCAGCCTCCTACGAGCAGTACTTC. This codes for CASSMGNAASYEQYF.

Only one count was recorded for this clone. The J gene is TRBJ2-7, the V gene TRBV28, with 8 nucleotides matching TRBD1. V lost 8 bases, J lost 4 bases, and 10 bases stayed unmatched. The CDR3 contains 14 residues. Germline values: CDR1 MDHEN, CDR2 SYDVKM. CDR3 bases: TGTGCCAGCCGAGGACAGGGCTTATTATACGAGCAGTACGTC. It specifies CASRGQGLLYEQYV.

The rearrangement uses TRBV28 and TRBJ2-6, with 7 bases aligning to TRBD1. The germline V gene has CDR1 MDHEN and CDR2 SYDVKM. V trimming: 4 bases; J trimming: 0 bases; junction bases outside the gene matches: 9. The CDR3 sequence is 18 residues long. CDR3 in DNA: TGTGCCAGCAGTTCCCTGAGGGACAGAGACTCTGGGGCCAACGTCCTGACTTTC. Amino acid sequence: CASSSLRDRDSGANVLTF.

This clone was recorded once. The V gene is TRBV28, the J gene TRBJ2-2, with D hard to call. The CDR3 length is 14 residues. The V gene's germline CDR1 is MDHEN and CDR2 SYDVKM. The V and J ends lost 2 bases and 1 base respectively, with 5 bases between them. CDR3: CASSLGGNTGELFF. CDR3 bases: TGTGCCAGCAGTTTAGGCGGGAACACCGGGGAGCTGTTTTTT.

The J gene is TRBJ1-5, the V gene TRBV7-2; D gene uncertain. The length of the CDR3 is 15 residues. Between the trimmed V and J ends, which lost 3 bases and 0 bases, there was a span of 9 bases. From germline, CDR1 is SGHTA and CDR2 FQGNSA. CDR3 sequence reads: CASSFNSYSNQPQHF. The CDR3, as DNA: TGTGCCAGCAGCTTTAATAGCTATAGCAATCAGCCCCAGCATTTT.

This chain connects TRBV9 to TRBJ1-1, with D maybe TRBD1 (6 bases). The CDR3 is 15 amino acids. V was cut by 0 bases and J by 1 base, with 10 bases left in between. CDR1 is SGDLS, CDR2 YYNGEE, per germline. As DNA, the CDR3 is TGTGCCAGCAGCGTAGGGGACATCACGAACACTGAAGCTTTCTTT. Its translation: CASSVGDITNTEAFF.

This clone was found a few times. This rearrangement joins TRBV6-5 to TRBJ1-5; TRBD1 might be the D (5 bases). Trimming removed 6 bases at V and 8 bases at J, with 17 bases between. CDR1 and CDR2 from the germline V gene are MNHEY and SVGAGI. This CDR3 comprises 14 residues. CDR3 sequence: CASSPRERNKPQHF. The CDR3 DNA follows: TGTGCCAGCAGCCCCAGGGAACGTAATAAGCCCCAGCATTTT.

The chain has TRBV19 and TRBJ2-3, with 8 bases fitting TRBD2. Germline CDR1 reads LNHDA; CDR2 reads SQIVND (reference sequence). With 5 bases clipped from V and 2 bases from J, the junction kept 9 bases outside the gene matches. CDR3 length: 16 amino acids. The CDR3 spells CASSWVSGTNTDTQYF. CDR3 DNA: TGTGCCAGTAGTTGGGTTAGCGGGACCAACACAGATACGCAGTATTTT.

This chain connects TRBV9 to TRBJ1-3, with 7 bases identical to TRBD1. V shed 0 bases, J shed 3 bases, and the junction held 9 bases outside the gene matches. This CDR3 has 17 amino acids. CDR1 and CDR2 (germline): SGDLS, YYNGEE. The CDR3 reads CASSVAGTALDGNTIYF. The CDR3 DNA is TGTGCCAGCAGCGTAGCAGGGACAGCTTTAGATGGAAACACCATATATTTT.

This clone was observed many times. The chain couples TRBV19 to TRBJ1-2; no definite D call. CDR3 length equals 14 residues. V was shortened by 4 bases and J by 4 bases, with 13 bases between the two germline ends. Germline loops: CDR1 LNHDA, CDR2 SQIVND (reference sequence). CDR3 nucleotide sequence: TGTGCCAGTAGTACCCTCGATGGGAGCTATGGCTACACCTTC. Translation gives CASSTLDGSYGYTF.

The chain joins TRBV2 to TRBJ2-7, with a tentative D call TRBD1 (6 bases). Per the germline V gene, CDR1 is SNHLY and CDR2 is FYNNEI. This CDR3 comprises 12 residues. CDR3 sequence reads: CAGQGNLYEQYV. DNA for the CDR3: TGTGCAGGGCAGGGGAATCTTTACGAGCAGTACGTC.

This clone has only one observation. V usage is TRBV19 and J usage is TRBJ2-2; TRBD2 is a possible D gene (5 bases). There are 16 residues in the CDR3. Trimming shortened V by 6 bases and J by 0 bases, and 14 bases separated the two germline ends. The germline CDR1 and CDR2 sequences are LNHDA and SQIVND (reference sequence). CDR3 region: CASRKMVDSNTGELFF. The CDR3 nucleotides read TGTGCCAGTAGAAAGATGGTGGACTCGAACACCGGGGAGCTGTTTTTT.

The rearrangement joins TRBV7-2 to TRBJ1-3, with no clear D. Trimming removed 5 bases from V and 8 bases from J, with 13 bases in between. Per germline, CDR1 SGHTA and CDR2 FQGNSA. This CDR3 is 13 amino acids long. CDR3 residues: CASSLERLHTIYF. CDR3 nucleotides: TGTGCCAGCAGCCTTGAGCGGTTACACACCATATATTTT. The whole variable domain, remainder taken from reference TRBV7-2 and TRBJ1-3, is GAGVSQSPSNKVTEKGKDVELRCDPISGHTALYWYRQSLGQGLEFLIYFQGNSAPDKSGLPSDRFSAERTGGSVSTLTIQRTQQEDSAVYLCASSLERLHTIYFGEGSWLTVV.